This T cell receptor (beta chain) derives from a study of blood T cell repertoires in COVID-19. In this sample, this clone turned up a few times. Libraries were prepared by immunoSEQ multiplex PCR; TCRdb keeps only in-frame clonotypes and omits some of them. The table records a few hundred thousand clones, 88% of them present only once. Trimming removed 6 bases from V and 6 bases from J; junction bases left unmatched: 7. The germline CDR1 and CDR2 sequences are MNHEY and SMNVEV (reference sequence). CDR3 length equals 14 residues. Sequences were obtained from peripheral blood. V gene TRBV27 combines with J gene TRBJ2-2; 7 bases align to TRBD1. The clonotype was recovered from a man aged 18 to 30 with active or convalescent COVID-19. CDR3 in DNA: TGTGCCAGCAGGTTAACAGGGGATCCCGGGGAGCTGTTTTTT. It encodes CASRLTGDPGELFF.